The clone carrying this TCR beta chain was counted only a few times. This table comes from immunoSEQ multiplex PCR, and its TCRdb copy is limited to in-frame clones, with some not included. The sample lists approximately 74,000 clones, approximately 80% occurring once. The sample belongs to a study of neoadjuvant anti-PD-1 for oral cavity cancer. Patients were newly diagnosed with stage II-IVA oral cavity squamous cell carcinoma without prior systemic or radiation treatment. The sequencing used PBMCs, collected before nivolumab (anti-PD-1) treatment. The clonotype was recovered from a person aged 35 to 85 with oral cavity squamous cell carcinoma.

The CDR3 nucleotides are TGTGCCAGCAGCCGGGGGACAGATCTCCAGCCCCAGCATTTT. Translating it yields CASSRGTDLQPQHF. This sequence joins TRBV5-5 and TRBJ1-5; 7 nucleotides align to TRBD1. Germline CDR1 is SGHKS and CDR2 is YYEKEE (reference sequence). The ends lost 4 bases at V and 7 bases at J; junction bases unmatched: 8. The CDR3 length is 14 residues.